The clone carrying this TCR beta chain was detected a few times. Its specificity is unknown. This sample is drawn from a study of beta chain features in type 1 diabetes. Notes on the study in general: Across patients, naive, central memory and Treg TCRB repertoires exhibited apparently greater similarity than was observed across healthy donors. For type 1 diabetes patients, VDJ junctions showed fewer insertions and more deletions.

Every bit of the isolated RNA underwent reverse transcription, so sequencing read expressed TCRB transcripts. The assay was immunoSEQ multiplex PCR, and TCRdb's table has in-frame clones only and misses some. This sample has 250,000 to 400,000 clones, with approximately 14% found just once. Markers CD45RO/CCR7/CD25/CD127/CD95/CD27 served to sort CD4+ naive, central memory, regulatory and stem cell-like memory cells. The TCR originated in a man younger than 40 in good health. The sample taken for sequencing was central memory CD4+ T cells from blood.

The CDR3 sequence: CASTGGRNEQFF. The CDR3 nucleotides read TGTGCCAGCACTGGAGGGAGGAATGAGCAGTTCTTC. V is TRBV6-5 and J is TRBJ2-1; weak D call: TRBD2 (6 bases). Deletions cut 7 bases from V and 7 bases from J, with 11 bases between. CDR1 and CDR2 from the germline V gene are MNHEY and SVGAGI. The CDR3 is 12 amino acids.